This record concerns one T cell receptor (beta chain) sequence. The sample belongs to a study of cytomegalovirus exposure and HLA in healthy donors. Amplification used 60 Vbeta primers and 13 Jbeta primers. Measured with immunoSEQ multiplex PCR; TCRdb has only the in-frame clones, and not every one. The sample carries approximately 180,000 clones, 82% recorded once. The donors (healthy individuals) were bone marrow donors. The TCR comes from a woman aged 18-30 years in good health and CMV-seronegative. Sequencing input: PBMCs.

The CDR3 DNA reads as TGCGCCGGCGACACCTACGAGCAGTACTTC. Amino acids: CAGDTYEQYF. The chain employs TRBV23-1 and TRBJ2-7; no firm D call. TRBV23-1 is reported as an ORF; its role is uncertain. The CDR3 covers 10 residues. The ends were cut back, 11 bases at V and 2 bases at J, with 7 bases in the middle.